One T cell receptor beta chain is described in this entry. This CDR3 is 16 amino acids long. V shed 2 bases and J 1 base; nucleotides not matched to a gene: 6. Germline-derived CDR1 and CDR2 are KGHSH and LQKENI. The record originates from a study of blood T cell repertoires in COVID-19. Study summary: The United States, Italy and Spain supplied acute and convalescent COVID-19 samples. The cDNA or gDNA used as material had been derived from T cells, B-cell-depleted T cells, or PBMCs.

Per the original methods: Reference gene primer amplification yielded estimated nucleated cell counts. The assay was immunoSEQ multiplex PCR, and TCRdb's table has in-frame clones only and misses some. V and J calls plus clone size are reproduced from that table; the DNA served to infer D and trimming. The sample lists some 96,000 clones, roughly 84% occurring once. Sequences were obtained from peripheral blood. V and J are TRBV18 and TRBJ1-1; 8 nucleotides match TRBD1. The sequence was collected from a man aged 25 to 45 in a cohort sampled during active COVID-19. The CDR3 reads CASSPLGQGSNTEAFF. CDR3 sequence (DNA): TGTGCCAGCTCACCATTAGGACAGGGCTCGAACACTGAAGCTTTCTTT.